This TCR beta chain derives from a study of blood T cell repertoires in COVID-19. About the research overall: The United States, Italy and Spain provided the acute and convalescent COVID-19 samples.

Adults between roughly 18 and 89 years of age took part from 24 US areas. Grouping used clinical history reported by participants in a survey and questionnaire. Resolution of symptoms, clearance, or two negative PCRs was present in recovered Cohort 3 donors. Profiling relied on immunoSEQ multiplex PCR, and the TCRdb table lists in-frame clones only, not all of them. The table includes under 150,000 clones, over 60% detected once. Germline V gives CDR1 SGHRS, CDR2 YFSETQ. The trim removed 0 bases at V and 3 bases at J, leaving 5 bases unmatched. There are 15 residues in the CDR3. The TCR was taken from a woman aged 45 to 65 who had recovered from COVID-19. The sequenced sample was PBMCs or T cells enriched from blood (not recorded which). The J gene is TRBJ2-7, the V gene TRBV5-1, with 8 bases that match TRBD1. In DNA, the CDR3 is TGCGCCAGCAGCTTGGCTCCGGGACAGGACTACGAGCAGTACTTC. Translation: CASSLAPGQDYEQYF.